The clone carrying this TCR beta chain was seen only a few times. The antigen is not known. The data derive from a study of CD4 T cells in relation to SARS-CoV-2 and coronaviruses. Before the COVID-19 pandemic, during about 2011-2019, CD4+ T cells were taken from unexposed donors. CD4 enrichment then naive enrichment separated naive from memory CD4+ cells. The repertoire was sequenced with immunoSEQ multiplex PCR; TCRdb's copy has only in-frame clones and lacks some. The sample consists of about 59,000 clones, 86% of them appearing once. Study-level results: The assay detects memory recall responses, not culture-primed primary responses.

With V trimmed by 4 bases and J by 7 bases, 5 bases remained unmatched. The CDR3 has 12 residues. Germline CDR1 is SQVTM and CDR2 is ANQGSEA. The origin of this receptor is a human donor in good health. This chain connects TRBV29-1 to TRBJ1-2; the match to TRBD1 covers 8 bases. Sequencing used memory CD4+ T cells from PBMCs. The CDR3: CSVAGQGGGYTF. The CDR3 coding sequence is TGCAGCGTTGCCGGACAGGGCGGTGGCTACACCTTC. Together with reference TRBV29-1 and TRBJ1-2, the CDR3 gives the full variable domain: SAVISQKPSRDICQRGTSLTIQCQVDSQVTMMFWYRQQPGQSLTLIATANQGSEATYESGFVIDKFPISRPNLTFSTLTVSNMSPEDSSIYLCSVAGQGGGYTFGSGTRLTVV.